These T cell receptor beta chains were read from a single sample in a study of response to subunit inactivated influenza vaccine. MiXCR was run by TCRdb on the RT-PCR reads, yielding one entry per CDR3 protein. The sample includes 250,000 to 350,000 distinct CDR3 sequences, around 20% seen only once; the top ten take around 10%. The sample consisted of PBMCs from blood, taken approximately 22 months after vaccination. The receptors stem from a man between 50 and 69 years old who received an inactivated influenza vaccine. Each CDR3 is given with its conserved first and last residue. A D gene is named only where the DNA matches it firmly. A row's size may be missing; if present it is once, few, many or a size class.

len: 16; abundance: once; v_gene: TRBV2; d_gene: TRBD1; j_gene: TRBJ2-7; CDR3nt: TGTGCCAGCAGTGACCTACAGGGGGTCCCCTCCTACGAGCAGTACTTC; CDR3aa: CASSDLQGVPSYEQYF
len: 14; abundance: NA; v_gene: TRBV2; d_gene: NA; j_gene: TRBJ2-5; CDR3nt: TGTGCCAGCAGTGACCAACCGAAACAAGAGACCCAGTACTTC; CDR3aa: CASSDQPKQETQYF
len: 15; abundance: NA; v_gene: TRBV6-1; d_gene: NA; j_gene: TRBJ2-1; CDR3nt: TGTGCCAGCACCGCCGACAGGTCCCCCTACAATGAGCAGTTCTTC; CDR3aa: CASTADRSPYNEQFF
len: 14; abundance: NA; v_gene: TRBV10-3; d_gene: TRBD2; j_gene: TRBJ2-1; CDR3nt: TGTGCCGCGACTAGCGGGGGGGTGTTAAATGAGCAGTTCTTC; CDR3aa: CAATSGGVLNEQFF
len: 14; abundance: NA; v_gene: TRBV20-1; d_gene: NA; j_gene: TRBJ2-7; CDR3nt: TGCAGTGCTAGGGCCAATCCCAAAGGGTACGAGCAGTACTTC; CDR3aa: CSARANPKGYEQYF
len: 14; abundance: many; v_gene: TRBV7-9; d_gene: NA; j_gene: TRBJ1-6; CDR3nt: TGTGCCAGCAGCTTAGGAACAGAGTATTCACCCCTCCACTTT; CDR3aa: CASSLGTEYSPLHF
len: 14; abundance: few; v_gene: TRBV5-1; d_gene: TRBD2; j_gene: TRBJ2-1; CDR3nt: TGCGCCAGCTGGGAGACTAGCGGAAAACGTGAGCAGTTCTTC; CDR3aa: CASWETSGKREQFF
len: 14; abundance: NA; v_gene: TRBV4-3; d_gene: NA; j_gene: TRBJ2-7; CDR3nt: TGCGCCAGCAGCCAAGAGGTAAAGGCCCACGAGCAGTACTTC; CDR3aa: CASSQEVKAHEQYF
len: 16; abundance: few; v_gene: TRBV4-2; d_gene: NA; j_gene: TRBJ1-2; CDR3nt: TGTGCCAGCAGCCAAGATCGGGCCAGGGGAATATATGGCTACACCTTC; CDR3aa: CASSQDRARGIYGYTF
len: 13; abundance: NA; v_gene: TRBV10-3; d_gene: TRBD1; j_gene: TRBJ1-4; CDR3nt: TGTGCCATAGCAGGGGGGTCTAATGAAAAACTGTTTTTT; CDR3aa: CAIAGGSNEKLFF
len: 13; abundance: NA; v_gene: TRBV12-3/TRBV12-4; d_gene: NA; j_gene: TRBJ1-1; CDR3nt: TGTGCCAGCAGCCTAGGGGAGGGGACTGAAGCTTTCTTT; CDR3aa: CASSLGEGTEAFF
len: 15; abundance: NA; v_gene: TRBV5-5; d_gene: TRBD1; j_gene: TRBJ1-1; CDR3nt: TGTGCCAGCAGCTTCTTCGGGACAGGGTCCACTGAAGCTTTCTTT; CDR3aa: CASSFFGTGSTEAFF
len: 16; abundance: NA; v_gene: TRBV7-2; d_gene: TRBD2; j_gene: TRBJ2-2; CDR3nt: TGTGCCAGCACCTTACTAGCGGGAGGCGGCACCGGGGAGCTGTTTTTT; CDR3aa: CASTLLAGGGTGELFF
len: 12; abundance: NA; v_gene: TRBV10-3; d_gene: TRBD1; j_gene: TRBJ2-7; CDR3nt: TGTGCCAACCCGAAGACAGGGGTCTCTAAGTGCTTC; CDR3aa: CANPKTGVSKCF
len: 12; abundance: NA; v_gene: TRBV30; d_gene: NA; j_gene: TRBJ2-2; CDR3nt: TGTGCCTGGAGGTACTACACCGGGGAGCTGTTTTTT; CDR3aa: CAWRYYTGELFF
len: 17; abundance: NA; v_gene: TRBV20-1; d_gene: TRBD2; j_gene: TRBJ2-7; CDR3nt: TGCAGTGCTAGAGATCAACTCGGGACTAGCGGGCACTACGAGCAGTACTTC; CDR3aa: CSARDQLGTSGHYEQYF
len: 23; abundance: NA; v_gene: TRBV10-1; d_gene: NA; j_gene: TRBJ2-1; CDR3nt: TGCGCCAGCAGTGAGTCCCGGTTGCCCCTTTGGGTCTATCCCGAACGGAGGTTTAATGAGCAGTTCTTC; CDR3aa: CASSESRLPLWVYPERRFNEQFF
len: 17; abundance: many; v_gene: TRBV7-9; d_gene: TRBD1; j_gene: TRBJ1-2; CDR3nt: TGTGCCAGCAGCTCCAGATATCCGGGACAGATTTACTATGGCTACACCTTC; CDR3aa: CASSSRYPGQIYYGYTF
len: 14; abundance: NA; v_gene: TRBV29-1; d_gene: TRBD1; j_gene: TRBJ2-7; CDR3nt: TGCAGCGTGGCTGGGACAGGGAGCTCCTACGAGCAGTACTTC; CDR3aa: CSVAGTGSSYEQYF
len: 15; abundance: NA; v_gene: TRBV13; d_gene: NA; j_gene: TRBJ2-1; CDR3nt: TGTGCCAGCTGCCTGGGCGTTGAGCCCTACAATGAGCAGTTCTTC; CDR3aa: CASCLGVEPYNEQFF
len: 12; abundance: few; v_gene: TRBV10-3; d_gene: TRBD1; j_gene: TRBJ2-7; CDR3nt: TGTGCCATCTCGGACAGGGACCTAGGGCAGTACTTC; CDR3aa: CAISDRDLGQYF
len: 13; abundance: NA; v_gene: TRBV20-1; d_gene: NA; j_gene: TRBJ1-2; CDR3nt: TGCAGTGCTAGGGACAGCCTTAACTATGGCTACACCTTC; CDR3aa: CSARDSLNYGYTF